A selection of T cell receptor beta chains follows, all from one sample in a study of CD8 T cells in ankylosing spondylitis. TCRdb recomputed calls from the 5' RACE reads with MiXCR, one row per CDR3 protein. This sample has 200,000 to 250,000 distinct CDR3 sequences, with around 7.9% found just once. Sample: blood, either unsorted or a sorted T cell fraction (not recorded which). Receptor source: a male donor with ankylosing spondylitis. Both conserved end residues are part of each CDR3. The D gene is left open where the match is weak. Rows may omit the clone size; those that give it use once, few, many or a size class.

CDR3nt,CDR3aa,d_gene,v_gene,j_gene,abundance
TGCGCCAGCAGCCAAGATACTGATCCGAACACTGAAGCTTTCTTT,CASSQDTDPNTEAFF,-,TRBV4-3,TRBJ1-1,-
TGCAGTGCTAGAGCTAGCGGGAGTGGAGCCTACGAGCAGTACTTC,CSARASGSGAYEQYF,TRBD2,TRBV20-1,TRBJ2-7,many
TGCAGTGCTAGAGGACAGGGGGCAGTTTCACCCCTCCACTTT,CSARGQGAVSPLHF,TRBD1,TRBV20-1,TRBJ1-6,many
TGTGCCTGCTCAGTCTCCCAGAGGGACTATGGCTACACCTTC,CACSVSQRDYGYTF,-,TRBV28,TRBJ1-2,medium-sized
TGCGCCAGCAGCTACGGGACTTCCTACAATGAGCAGTTCTTC,CASSYGTSYNEQFF,-,TRBV4-3,TRBJ2-1,many
TGTGCCAGCAGCCCCACGCCTAGCACAAGCTCCTACGAGCAGTACTTC,CASSPTPSTSSYEQYF,-,TRBV6-1,TRBJ2-7,many
TGTGCCACCAGTGAGACTGGGGCGGGCGGGGAGCTGTTTTTT,CATSETGAGGELFF,-,TRBV24-1,TRBJ2-2,many
TGCAGCGTTGATGGTAGCGGGGGCCCTACGAGGGAGACCCAGTACTTC,CSVDGSGGPTRETQYF,TRBD2,TRBV29-1,TRBJ2-5,many
TGTGCCAGCAGCATCGATGGAGCGGGAGGGGGCTACAATGAGCAGTTCTTC,CASSIDGAGGGYNEQFF,TRBD2,TRBV9,TRBJ2-1,many
TGTGCCAGCAGTTTGGACAGGGGAGGCTACACCTTC,CASSLDRGGYTF,TRBD1,TRBV28,TRBJ1-2,few
TGTGCCAGCAGCCCGGGGACTAGCGGAGGATACGAGCAGTACTTC,CASSPGTSGGYEQYF,TRBD2,TRBV5-4,TRBJ2-7,many
TGTGCCAGCAGGTTGATAGGGAAAGAGACCCAGTACTTC,CASRLIGKETQYF,-,TRBV5-6,TRBJ2-5,many
TGCAGTGCTAGAGATGTGATCCTAGCGGAAGAGACCCAGTACTTC,CSARDVILAEETQYF,TRBD2,TRBV20-1,TRBJ2-5,many
TGTGCCAGCAGCTTAGAGAGGGGACAGAACTATGGCTACACCTTC,CASSLERGQNYGYTF,TRBD1,TRBV7-9,TRBJ1-2,many
TGTGCCAGCAGTTATGGAAGGGTAGTTAATCAGCCCCAGCATTTT,CASSYGRVVNQPQHF,-,TRBV6-2/TRBV6-3,TRBJ1-5,many
TGTGCCAGCAGCCCTCCGGACAGGGCTGAGAATCAGCCCCAGCATTTT,CASSPPDRAENQPQHF,TRBD1,TRBV7-9,TRBJ1-5,many
TGTGCCACCAGCCCGAGGACTAGCGGGGGGTCCCGTTTGGTGAAGACCCAGTACTTC,CATSPRTSGGSRLVKTQYF,TRBD2,TRBV3-1,TRBJ2-5,-
TGCGCCAGCAGCCAAGATACGGGGGTACTGAGCGAGCAGTACTTC,CASSQDTGVLSEQYF,-,TRBV4-3,TRBJ2-7,few
TGTGCCAGCAGGCCACTAGCGGAGGAGACCCAGTACTTC,CASRPLAEETQYF,TRBD2,TRBV9,TRBJ2-5,many
TGCAGTGCTAGAGATCCAGGGGGGACCTACGAGCAGTACTTC,CSARDPGGTYEQYF,-,TRBV20-1,TRBJ2-7,few
TGCGCCAGCAGCCTTGATGGCTACGAGCAGTACTTC,CASSLDGYEQYF,-,TRBV4-3,TRBJ2-7,many
TGCAGCGCTGCTTCCGGGACCATTCTTTATCAGTTCTTC,CSAASGTILYQFF,-,TRBV29-1,TRBJ2-1,many
TGTGCCAGCGGGGCAGGGGAGTGGGAGACCCAGTACTTC,CASGAGEWETQYF,-,TRBV28,TRBJ2-5,many
TGTGCCAGCAGTTCTGGGGACACGGTAGAACACGAAAAACTGTTTTTT,CASSSGDTVEHEKLFF,-,TRBV27,TRBJ1-4,many
TGTGCCAGCAGCTTAGGAAAACGTCTAGCGAGCTACGAGCAGTACTTC,CASSLGKRLASYEQYF,-,TRBV7-2,TRBJ2-7,many
TGTGCCAGCAGTTTGCTAAGAGGGCGCGAGCAGTACTTC,CASSLLRGREQYF,-,TRBV28,TRBJ2-7,-
TGTGCCAGCAGCTTAGGGGACACTGTCTATGGCTACACCTTC,CASSLGDTVYGYTF,-,TRBV7-9,TRBJ1-2,many
TGCAGCGTTGAAGAGGGAAACCAAGAGACCCAGTACTTC,CSVEEGNQETQYF,-,TRBV29-1,TRBJ2-5,many
TGTGCCAGCAGTCATAGCGTGGGTTCCACTTCCACAGATACGCAGTATTTT,CASSHSVGSTSTDTQYF,-,TRBV7-6,TRBJ2-3,-
TGCAGTGCTAGAGATCTTGATGGGAGCACAGATACGCAGTATTTT,CSARDLDGSTDTQYF,-,TRBV20-1,TRBJ2-3,many
TGTGCCAGCAGTTTCTTAGCGGGATGGGACTACAATGAGCAGTTCTTC,CASSFLAGWDYNEQFF,TRBD2,TRBV28,TRBJ2-1,many
TGCAGCCTCACGAACAGGGATATCGATGAGCAGTTCTTC,CSLTNRDIDEQFF,-,TRBV29-1,TRBJ2-1,many
TGTGCCAGCAGCTCAGGGGCAAGGGGGAGCAATCAGCCCCAGCATTTT,CASSSGARGSNQPQHF,-,TRBV7-6,TRBJ1-5,few
TGTGCCAGCAGCCAAGAACCGGGCGGAGATGCTGAAGCTTTCTTT,CASSQEPGGDAEAFF,-,TRBV4-2,TRBJ1-1,many
TGCGCCAGCAGCCAAGGGGTCACAGATACGCAGTATTTT,CASSQGVTDTQYF,-,TRBV4-3,TRBJ2-3,many
TGTGCCAGCAGTATGTGGGACCCTGAGACTAGCGGGAGGAGTTACACAGATACGCAGTATTTT,CASSMWDPETSGRSYTDTQYF,TRBD2,TRBV27,TRBJ2-3,-
TGCGCCAGCAGCCAGAAGGTGGGCATTTCAGATACGCAGTATTTT,CASSQKVGISDTQYF,-,TRBV4-1,TRBJ2-3,many
TGCAGTGCTAGAGGCCCCAAACAGGGATCCTACGAGCAGTACTTC,CSARGPKQGSYEQYF,-,TRBV20-1,TRBJ2-7,-
TGTGCCAGCAGTTTAGCGCCCGATGAGCAGTTCTTC,CASSLAPDEQFF,-,TRBV12-3/TRBV12-4,TRBJ2-1,many
TGTGCCAGCGAGGAGACTGAAGCTTTCTTT,CASEETEAFF,-,TRBV6-6,TRBJ1-1,-
TGTGCCAGCAGCTTAGCCGGGACTAGCGGCATAAAGGGGGATACGCAGTATTTT,CASSLAGTSGIKGDTQYF,TRBD2,TRBV7-2,TRBJ2-3,many
TGTGCCACCAGCCGAGGGAACAGTGGAAACACCATATATTTT,CATSRGNSGNTIYF,-,TRBV15,TRBJ1-3,many
TGTGCCAGCAGTACCGGGACTAGCGGAGGGGCCAACGTCCTGACTTTC,CASSTGTSGGANVLTF,TRBD2,TRBV27,TRBJ2-6,few
TGTGCCAGCAGTGACAGGGGGAACACTGAAGCTTTCTTT,CASSDRGNTEAFF,TRBD1,TRBV6-2/TRBV6-3,TRBJ1-1,many
TGTGCCAGCTCGCAGTCCCCAGGGGGATATGAGCAGTACTTC,CASSQSPGGYEQYF,TRBD1,TRBV18,TRBJ2-7,-
TGTGCCAGCTCACCACCGGGACAGGTCATGTACGAGCAGTACTTC,CASSPPGQVMYEQYF,TRBD1,TRBV18,TRBJ2-7,few
TGTGCCAGCAGTTTATTGGGACCCACTGAAGCTTTCTTT,CASSLLGPTEAFF,-,TRBV27,TRBJ1-1,many
TGCGCCAGCAGCTTGGAGGACTCCCCCTACGAGCAGTACTTC,CASSLEDSPYEQYF,-,TRBV5-1,TRBJ2-7,few
TGTGCCACCAGCCACAGGGTAATTAATGAAAAACTGTTTTTT,CATSHRVINEKLFF,-,TRBV24-1,TRBJ1-4,many
TGCGCCAGCAGCTTGGGGGCCTCCACAGATACGCAGTATTTT,CASSLGASTDTQYF,-,TRBV5-1,TRBJ2-3,few